Following are 21 T cell receptor beta chains from one sample sequenced in a study of radiotherapy plus CTLA-4 blockade in lung cancer. Repertoires were generated with immunoSEQ multiplex PCR, while TCRdb's copy carries only in-frame clones and drops some. The data hold around 110,000 clones, with 90% observed a single time. Sequenced material: peripheral blood, taken from a patient treated with radiotherapy plus ipilimumab. The receptors here all came from a human donor with non-small cell lung cancer that progressed on radiotherapy plus ipilimumab.

This clone came up once. The chain recombines TRBV2 with TRBJ1-2, with D hard to call. This CDR3 is 14 amino acids long. The V gene lost 6 bases and the J gene lost 5 bases, with 16 bases spanning the gap. The germline V gene has CDR1 SNHLY and CDR2 FYNNEI. The CDR3 reads CASRQGRVDYGYTF. CDR3 nucleotide sequence: TGTGCCAGCAGACAAGGGCGGGTAGATTATGGCTACACCTTC.

The chain has TRBV5-4 and TRBJ2-7, with D possibly TRBD2 on 5 matching bases. The CDR3 consists of 13 residues. The germline V gene encodes CDR1 SGHNT and CDR2 YYREEE (reference sequence). Deletions cut 0 bases from V and 5 bases from J, with 9 bases between. CDR3 amino acids: CASSLALANEQYF. CDR3 sequence (DNA): TGTGCCAGCAGCTTGGCGCTAGCCAACGAGCAGTACTTC.

The rearrangement links TRBV19 to TRBJ2-3, with D possibly being TRBD1 or TRBD2 (5 bases each). In germline, CDR1 is LNHDA, CDR2 SQIVND (reference sequence). This CDR3 is 15 amino acids long. The V gene lost 5 bases and the J gene lost 1 base, with 13 bases spanning the gap. CDR3 region: CASSEGFLRTDTQYF. The CDR3 region has the DNA TGTGCCAGTAGTGAGGGGTTTTTGCGCACAGATACGCAGTATTTT.

The chain couples TRBV9 to TRBJ2-7, with 10 bases aligning to TRBD2. Germline assignment: CDR1 SGDLS and CDR2 YYNGEE. The CDR3 is made up of 20 amino acids. The trim removed 0 bases at V and 5 bases at J, leaving 20 bases unmatched. CDR3 in DNA: TGTGCCAGCAGCGTAGGAATTCTTTTGGGTTCCCTAGCGGGAGTTGACGAGCAGTACTTC. It encodes CASSVGILLGSLAGVDEQYF.

This chain uses TRBV18 with TRBJ2-5, with TRBD1 matching over 10 bases. After removal of 0 bases from V and 5 bases from J, the junction contained 6 bases not matched to a gene. The CDR3 totals 16 residues. Germline CDR1 reads KGHSH; CDR2 reads LQKENI. CDR3 bases: TGTGCCAGCTCACCACCGGGACAGGGGCCGAGGGAGACCCAGTACTTC. This codes for CASSPPGQGPRETQYF.

This rearrangement joins TRBV6-1 to TRBJ2-7; 10 bases line up with TRBD2. This CDR3 spans 17 amino acids. In germline, CDR1 is MNHNS, CDR2 SASEGT. V lost 0 bases, J lost 3 bases, and 8 bases stayed unmatched. For the CDR3, the DNA is TGTGCCAGCAGTGAAGCGGGTTTTCTAGCGGGAGTCTACGAGCAGTACTTC. This translates into CASSEAGFLAGVYEQYF.

The V gene is TRBV4-1, the J gene TRBJ2-1; the D is unclear. This CDR3 has 15 residues. V lost 4 bases to trimming and J lost 8 bases, with 18 bases between them. Germline CDR1 is MGHRA and CDR2 is YSYEKL. CDR3 sequence: CASSPRPSVGDEQFF. CDR3 bases: TGCGCCAGCAGCCCGCGCCCCTCGGTTGGCGATGAGCAGTTCTTC.

The chain carries TRBV5-1 and TRBJ2-1, with D possibly TRBD2 on 6 matching bases. The CDR3 consists of 15 residues. The V gene's germline CDR1 is SGHRS and CDR2 YFSETQ. Trimming left V 3 bases short and J 6 bases short, with 16 bases between. Written as DNA, the CDR3 is TGCGCCAGCAGCTCCGGCCCCGGGACTTTCAATGAGCAGTTCTTC. It yields the protein CASSSGPGTFNEQFF.

As concerns this clone: One end of the junction is discordant with germline, which a read error may explain. The rearrangement links TRBV27 to TRBJ2-1; 9 bases match TRBD2. Germline V CDR1 and CDR2: MNHEY, SMNVEV (reference sequence). The CDR3 extends over 13 amino acids. The CDR3 DNA is TGTGCCAGCAGGGTTCAGGGATTAGCGGGAGAGGTCTTC. This encodes CASRVQGLAGEVF.

This chain links TRBV6-5 with TRBJ2-5; TRBD1 aligns across 9 bases. The CDR3 sequence is 15 residues long. CDR1 is MNHEY and CDR2 is SVGAGI in the germline V gene. The junction had 10 bases not matched to a gene; V was cut back by 6 bases and J by 5 bases. For the CDR3, the DNA is TGTGCCAGCAGCGGGCCGGACAGGGGCGGGGAGACCCAGTACTTC. Protein: CASSGPDRGGETQYF.

This clone came up once. This chain links TRBV5-1 with TRBJ2-2, with 8 positions matching TRBD1. The length of the CDR3 is 15 residues. Trimming cost V 4 bases and J 3 bases; bases outside gene matches: 5. CDR1 is SGHRS, CDR2 YFSETQ, per germline. CDR3 loop: CASSLHRGDTGELFF. Written as DNA, the CDR3 is TGCGCCAGCAGCCTCCACAGGGGGGACACCGGGGAGCTGTTTTTT.

CDR3 region: CASSYSLQPLAGELFF. CDR3 DNA: TGTGCCAGCAGTTACTCATTGCAACCCCTCGCCGGGGAGCTGTTTTTT. The chain combines TRBV6-5 with TRBJ2-2; D remains ambiguous. The length of the CDR3 is 16 residues. Germline V gene lookup returns CDR1 MNHEY and CDR2 SVGAGI. V was shortened by 0 bases and J by 6 bases, with 14 bases between the two germline ends.

This chain joins TRBV7-8 and TRBJ2-1; D not certain. The CDR3 is 13 residues long. Deletions cut 2 bases from V and 4 bases from J, with 6 bases between. The germline V gene has CDR1 SGHVS and CDR2 FQNEAQ. DNA of the CDR3: TGTGCCAGCAGCTTAATCCGGTACAATGAGCAGTTCTTC. Translating it yields CASSLIRYNEQFF.

The V gene is TRBV6-1, the J gene TRBJ1-1; TRBD1 matches 9 bases. Germline CDR1 MNHNS, CDR2 SASEGT. The ends lost 4 bases at V and 5 bases at J; junction bases unmatched: 8. CDR3 length: 15 amino acids. The CDR3 DNA follows: TGTGCCAGCAGTGTTGTACAGGGGGCTGGGACTGAAGCTTTCTTT. Protein product: CASSVVQGAGTEAFF.

The chain recombines TRBV2 with TRBJ2-3; 9 nucleotides line up with TRBD2. CDR1 SNHLY and CDR2 FYNNEI come from the germline V gene. After removal of 9 bases from V and 6 bases from J, the junction contained 10 bases not matched to a gene. This CDR3 spans 14 amino acids. The CDR3 is CARGLGAGGDTQYF. DNA of the CDR3: TGTGCCAGAGGGTTGGGAGCGGGAGGTGATACGCAGTATTTT.

V usage is TRBV5-4 and J usage is TRBJ2-3; 8 bases agree with TRBD2. Per germline, CDR1 SGHNT and CDR2 YYREEE (reference sequence). The CDR3 is 15 residues long. The J segment lost 5 bases and the V segment lost 3 bases, leaving 8 bases of the junction unmatched. CDR3: CASSSSGRTGDTQYF. CDR3 sequence (DNA): TGTGCCAGCAGCTCCAGCGGGAGAACAGGAGATACGCAGTATTTT.

The chain links TRBV9 to TRBJ2-3, with unresolved D. CDR1 is SGDLS, CDR2 YYNGEE, per germline. This CDR3 has 12 residues. The ends were cut back, 1 base at V and 6 bases at J, with 6 bases in the middle. The CDR3 spells CASSVNMDTQYF. CDR3 sequence (DNA): TGTGCCAGCAGCGTAAATATGGATACGCAGTATTTT. Variable domain in full (rest from reference TRBV9 and TRBJ2-3): DSGVTQTPKHLITATGQRVTLRCSPRSGDLSVYWYQQSLDQGLQFLIQYYNGEERAKGNILERFSAQQFPDLHSELNLSSLELGDSALYFCASSVNMDTQYFGPGTRLTVL.

This chain joins TRBV18 and TRBJ2-2; 15 bases agree with TRBD2. This CDR3 is 17 amino acids long. CDR1 is KGHSH and CDR2 is LQKENI in the germline V gene. V gave up 0 bases and J gave up 4 bases; unmatched junction bases: 0. CDR3 sequence (DNA): TGTGCCAGCTCACCACCGGGACTAGCGGGAGGCACCGGGGAGCTGTTTTTT. It encodes CASSPPGLAGGTGELFF.

The V call is TRBV4-1, the J call TRBJ1-4; no definite D call. Between the trimmed V and J ends, which lost 4 bases and 5 bases, there was a span of 14 bases. CDR1 and CDR2 (germline): MGHRA, YSYEKL. The CDR3 totals 15 residues. The CDR3 DNA is TGCGCCAGCAGCCCCGGGGTCGGCAAAAATGAAAAACTGTTTTTT. It encodes CASSPGVGKNEKLFF.

The V gene is TRBV6-1, the J gene TRBJ1-5; D remains unclear. Germline assignment: CDR1 MNHNS and CDR2 SASEGT. The CDR3 spans 16 residues. Trimming stripped 3 bases from V and 0 bases from J, with 12 bases between. CDR3 protein: CASSDSASYSNQPQHF. The CDR3, as DNA: TGTGCCAGCAGTGATAGCGCCTCCTATAGCAATCAGCCCCAGCATTTT.

V is TRBV11-2 and J is TRBJ2-5, with TRBD1 as a possible D gene (6 bases). The V end lost 5 bases, the J end lost 7 bases, and 11 bases lay between the germline ends. Germline loops: CDR1 SGHAT, CDR2 FQNNGV. The CDR3 has 12 residues. The CDR3 DNA is TGTGCCAGCAGCACAGGGTGGGGGACCCAGTACTTC. Translation gives CASSTGWGTQYF.